Below, 26 T cell receptor beta chains from the same sample are listed, as sequenced in a study of blood T cell repertoires in COVID-19. Data came from immunoSEQ multiplex PCR; TCRdb stores just in-frame clones and leaves some out. The table records fewer than 200,000 clones, around 82% of them present only once. Material for sequencing was peripheral blood. These TCRs come from a man in his 60s who had recovered from COVID-19.

This clone showed up just once. The V call is TRBV4-1, the J call TRBJ2-5, with 7 bases identical to TRBD1. The CDR3 is 14 residues long. From germline, CDR1 is MGHRA and CDR2 YSYEKL. The V gene end was trimmed by 1 base and the J gene end by 9 bases; junction bases not matched to a gene: 8. The CDR3 protein is CASSQAGPDRAQYF. The CDR3 coding sequence is TGCGCCAGCAGCCAAGCGGGTCCTGACAGGGCCCAGTACTTC.

CDR3 protein: CASSSLGGGYTF. The CDR3 nucleotides are TGTGCCAGTAGTTCCCTGGGGGGAGGCTACACCTTC. V is TRBV19 and J is TRBJ1-2; possibly TRBD1 for D (5 bases). The CDR3 totals 12 residues. V was trimmed by 5 bases and J by 8 bases, leaving 12 bases between them. Germline V lookup: CDR1 LNHDA, CDR2 SQIVND (reference sequence). The full variable domain, its missing parts supplied by reference TRBV19 and TRBJ1-2, is DGGITQSPKYLFRKEGQNVTLSCEQNLNHDAMYWYRQDPGQGLRLIYYSQIVNDFQKGDIAEGYSVSREKKESFPLTVTSAQKNPTAFYLCASSSLGGGYTFGSGTRLTVV.

CDR3 sequence reads: CASRMDRAGYTF. The CDR3 coding sequence is TGTGCCAGCAGGATGGACAGGGCTGGCTACACCTTC. The chain joins TRBV6-5 to TRBJ1-2; 8 bases fit TRBD1. This CDR3 is built from 12 residues. The ends lost 6 bases at V and 7 bases at J; junction bases unmatched: 4. Germline CDR1 reads MNHEY; CDR2 reads SVGAGI.

The chain is built from TRBV7-2 and TRBJ1-4, with 7 bases matching TRBD1. With 4 bases clipped from V and 8 bases from J, the junction kept 10 bases outside the gene matches. Germline V CDR1 and CDR2: SGHTA, FQGNSA. This CDR3 is built from 15 residues. This chain's CDR3 is CASSYQTGDREKLFF. CDR3 DNA: TGTGCCAGCAGCTACCAAACAGGGGATAGGGAAAAACTGTTTTTT.

The rearrangement joins TRBV4-1 to TRBJ2-7; TRBD2 matches 11 bases. CDR1 is MGHRA, CDR2 YSYEKL, per germline. The CDR3 consists of 17 residues. V lost 3 bases to trimming and J lost 2 bases; unmatched junction nucleotides: 9. The CDR3 DNA reads as TGCGCCAGCAGCCACCTGGCAACTAGCGGGGGAACCTACGAGCAGTACTTC. Residues: CASSHLATSGGTYEQYF.

This chain connects TRBV6-2 or TRBV6-3 to TRBJ1-5; D gene ambiguous. CDR1 MNHEY and CDR2 SVGEGT come from the germline V gene. Trimming cost V 5 bases and J 4 bases, with 15 bases left between them. This CDR3 spans 15 amino acids. CDR3 loop: CASSPTLMVNQPQHF. The CDR3 DNA follows: TGTGCCAGCAGTCCGACACTTATGGTGAATCAGCCCCAGCATTTT.

The chain is built from TRBV18 and TRBJ2-3, with TRBD1 matching over 8 bases. The V gene end was trimmed by 2 bases and the J gene end by 3 bases; junction bases not matched to a gene: 13. Germline values: CDR1 KGHSH, CDR2 LQKENI. The length of the CDR3 is 18 residues. CDR3 sequence reads: CASSPRQPDRVGTDTQYF. Here the CDR3 DNA reads TGTGCCAGCTCACCAAGACAACCGGACAGGGTAGGGACAGATACGCAGTATTTT. The variable domain in full, with the rest retrieved from reference TRBV18 and TRBJ2-3, is NAGVMQNPRHLVRRRGQEARLRCSPMKGHSHVYWYRQLPEEGLKFMVYLQKENIIDESGMPKERFSAEFPKEGPSILRIQQVVRGDSAAYFCASSPRQPDRVGTDTQYFGPGTRLTVL.

This chain connects TRBV20-1 to TRBJ2-7; weak D call: TRBD2 (6 bases). The germline gives CDR1 DFQATT, CDR2 SNEGSKA (reference sequence). The CDR3 is made up of 14 amino acids. Trimming took 3 bases from V and 3 from J, leaving 15 bases between them. CDR3 loop: CSASKGTRHYEQYF. DNA of the CDR3: TGCAGTGCTAGTAAAGGGACTCGACACTACGAGCAGTACTTC.

The chain recombines TRBV19 with TRBJ2-2; TRBD1 aligns across 8 bases. The CDR3 extends over 15 amino acids. The V gene's germline CDR1 is LNHDA and CDR2 SQIVND (reference sequence). V shed 3 bases and J 2 bases; nucleotides not matched to a gene: 2. The CDR3 DNA sequence: TGTGCCAGTAGTATGGGACAGGTCAACACCGGGGAGCTGTTTTTT. Protein product: CASSMGQVNTGELFF.

The V gene is TRBV14, the J gene TRBJ2-3; D is uncertain. Trimming pared 2 bases from V and 1 base from J, leaving 4 bases between. The CDR3 spans 13 residues. Germline CDR1 is SGHDN and CDR2 is FVKESK. In DNA, the CDR3 is TGTGCCAGCAGCCAATCCGGCACAGATACGCAGTATTTT. It is translated as CASSQSGTDTQYF. Combining the CDR3 with reference TRBV14 and TRBJ2-3 gives the whole variable domain EAGVTQFPSHSVIEKGQTVTLRCDPISGHDNLYWYRRVMGKEIKFLLHFVKESKQDESGMPNNRFLAERTGGTYSTLKVQPAELEDSGVYFCASSQSGTDTQYFGPGTRLTVL.

This clone has more than one count but fewer than ten. The rearrangement uses TRBV24-1 and TRBJ2-1; D remains ambiguous. Germline values: CDR1 KGHDR, CDR2 SFDVKD. Deletions cut 4 bases from V and 8 bases from J, with 17 bases between. This CDR3 is built from 15 residues. The CDR3 loop reads CATSDPSLMAYEQFF. For the CDR3, the DNA is TGTGCCACCAGTGACCCCTCGTTAATGGCCTATGAGCAGTTCTTC.

This rearrangement joins TRBV7-2 to TRBJ2-3, with TRBD2 identical over 12 bases. V lost 5 bases and J lost 5; bases outside the gene matches: 5. The CDR3 contains 15 residues. Germline assignment: CDR1 SGHTA and CDR2 FQGNSA. CDR3 sequence (DNA): TGTGCCAGCAGCCCTAGCGGGGGGGCCGAAGATACGCAGTATTTT. Residues: CASSPSGGAEDTQYF.

The rearrangement links TRBV5-6 to TRBJ1-3; D remains ambiguous. V shed 0 bases and J shed 4 bases, with 5 bases lying between them. This CDR3 region has 13 residues. Per germline, CDR1 SGHDT and CDR2 YYEEEE. The CDR3 is CASSLAQGNTIYF. CDR3 bases: TGTGCCAGCAGCTTGGCACAGGGAAACACCATATATTTT.

This clone was seen more than once but under ten times. V usage is TRBV2 and J usage is TRBJ1-1, with a tentative D call TRBD1 (5 bases). V was trimmed by 6 bases and J by 0 bases, leaving 8 bases between them. The CDR3 loop spans 13 amino acids. Germline V gives CDR1 SNHLY, CDR2 FYNNEI. As DNA, the CDR3 is TGTGCCAGCAGCAGGGTGCTGAACACTGAAGCTTTCTTT. Residues: CASSRVLNTEAFF.

The sample holds a few counts of this clone. In the same sample, other DNA sequences code for this CDR3. V and J are TRBV4-1 and TRBJ1-2, with 7 bases that match TRBD1. The germline V gene has CDR1 MGHRA and CDR2 YSYEKL. The CDR3 length is 15 residues. Trimming took 0 bases from V and 2 from J; bases not matched to a gene: 3. The CDR3 region has the DNA TGCGCCAGCAGCCAAGAAGAGGGGGCCAACTATGGCTACACCTTC. It specifies CASSQEEGANYGYTF.

This clone was seen only a few times. The CDR3 protein is CAISESRGNYGYTF. The DNA of the CDR3 is TGTGCCATCAGTGAGTCCAGGGGTAACTATGGCTACACCTTC. This chain uses TRBV10-3 with TRBJ1-2, with D tentatively TRBD1 (6 bases). This CDR3 has 14 amino acids. V was pared by 0 bases and J by 1 base, with 6 bases between. Looked up from germline, CDR1 is ENHRY and CDR2 is SYGVKD.

CDR3 in DNA: TGTGCCAGCAGCCCCCGTTGGCGGGGGGGGGAATGGAACACCGAGCAGTACTTC. This codes for CASSPRWRGGEWNTEQYF. The chain carries TRBV3-1 (or the pseudogene TRBV3-2) and TRBJ2-7; TRBD2 aligns across 9 bases. This CDR3 comprises 18 residues. Germline V gene lookup returns CDR1 LGHDT and CDR2 YNNKEL (reference sequence). With 4 bases clipped from V and 6 bases from J, the junction kept 19 bases outside the gene matches.

This clone was observed a few times. This chain joins TRBV5-1 and TRBJ2-2, with 10 bases aligning to TRBD1. Germline CDR1 SGHRS, CDR2 YFSETQ. Trimming cost V 2 bases and J 2 bases; bases outside gene matches: 6. CDR3 size: 17 residues. The CDR3 sequence: CASSFVRTGGNTGELFF. In DNA, the CDR3 is TGCGCCAGCAGCTTCGTTAGGACAGGGGGTAACACCGGGGAGCTGTTTTTT. The whole variable domain, remainder taken from reference TRBV5-1 and TRBJ2-2, is KAGVTQTPRYLIKTRGQQVTLSCSPISGHRSVSWYQQTPGQGLQFLFEYFSETQRNKGNFPGRFSGRQFSNSRSEMNVSTLELGDSALYLCASSFVRTGGNTGELFFGEGSRLTVL.

The rearrangement uses TRBV27 and TRBJ1-1, with a possible D match to TRBD1 (6 bases). The V gene's germline CDR1 is MNHEY and CDR2 SMNVEV (reference sequence). The V and J ends lost 5 bases and 9 bases respectively, with 10 bases between them. CDR3 length equals 11 residues. The CDR3 bases are TGTGCCAGCAGTCGGACAGACAAAGCTTTCTTT. Translation: CASSRTDKAFF.

V is TRBV5-1 and J is TRBJ2-3, with a weak D call TRBD1 (5 bases). Germline V gene sequence: CDR1 SGHRS, CDR2 YFSETQ. This CDR3 has 15 amino acids. V lost 0 bases and J 0 bases, leaving 8 bases between the germline ends. The CDR3 protein is CASSLVPGSTDTQYF. As DNA, the CDR3 is TGCGCCAGCAGCTTGGTACCAGGGAGCACAGATACGCAGTATTTT.

V gene TRBV6-1 combines with J gene TRBJ1-5; D gene unclear. This CDR3 has 15 amino acids. With 1 base removed from V and 1 base from J, the gap between germline ends came to 8 bases. Germline V gene lookup returns CDR1 MNHNS and CDR2 SASEGT. The CDR3 nucleotides read TGTGCCAGCAGTGAAGGTCCGGGGAGCAATCAGCCCCAGCATTTT. Its translation is CASSEGPGSNQPQHF.

V and J are TRBV5-4 and TRBJ2-7; 9 bases align to TRBD2. V was clipped by 1 base and J by 3 bases; unmatched bases: 8. In germline, CDR1 is SGHNT, CDR2 YYREEE (reference sequence). This CDR3 spans 16 amino acids. In nucleotides, the CDR3 is TGTGCCAGCAGCTTGTCGGGTAGCGGGGGAGACTACGAGCAGTACTTC. Translated: CASSLSGSGGDYEQYF.

The chain joins TRBV7-2 to TRBJ2-5; 8 nucleotides match TRBD1. CDR1 is SGHTA, CDR2 FQGNSA, per germline. V shed 5 bases, J shed 3 bases, and the junction held 11 bases outside the gene matches. This CDR3 has 16 amino acids. The chain's CDR3 is CASSTQTGVGKETQYF. CDR3 coding DNA: TGTGCCAGCAGCACACAGACAGGGGTGGGTAAAGAGACCCAGTACTTC.

The chain joins TRBV7-2 to TRBJ2-7, with D unresolved. The CDR3 is 14 residues long. Trimming shortened V by 0 bases and J by 1 base, and 7 bases separated the two germline ends. CDR1 SGHTA and CDR2 FQGNSA come from the germline V gene. The CDR3 DNA reads as TGTGCCAGCAGCTTAGCCCCAGGTTCCTACGAGCAGTACTTC. Translated, it gives CASSLAPGSYEQYF.

This clone has only one observation. The chain combines TRBV27 with TRBJ1-5; 11 bases agree with TRBD1. CDR3 length: 16 amino acids. Germline lookup yields CDR1 MNHEY and CDR2 SMNVEV (reference sequence). V was pared by 6 bases and J by 2 bases, with 6 bases of the junction left unmatched. The CDR3 coding sequence is TGTGCCAGCAGCCCGGACAGGGGGCGAGGCAATCAGCCCCAGCATTTT. It yields the protein CASSPDRGRGNQPQHF.

This clone was detected only once. The V gene is TRBV6-5, the J gene TRBJ1-2, with 9 bases matching TRBD1. The CDR3 extends over 14 amino acids. The V gene's germline CDR1 is MNHEY and CDR2 SVGAGI. V shed 3 bases, J shed 7 bases, and the junction held 6 bases outside the gene matches. The CDR3 nucleotides read TGTGCCAGCAGTTATGAGGGACAGGGTGGTGGCTACACCTTC. It yields the protein CASSYEGQGGGYTF.